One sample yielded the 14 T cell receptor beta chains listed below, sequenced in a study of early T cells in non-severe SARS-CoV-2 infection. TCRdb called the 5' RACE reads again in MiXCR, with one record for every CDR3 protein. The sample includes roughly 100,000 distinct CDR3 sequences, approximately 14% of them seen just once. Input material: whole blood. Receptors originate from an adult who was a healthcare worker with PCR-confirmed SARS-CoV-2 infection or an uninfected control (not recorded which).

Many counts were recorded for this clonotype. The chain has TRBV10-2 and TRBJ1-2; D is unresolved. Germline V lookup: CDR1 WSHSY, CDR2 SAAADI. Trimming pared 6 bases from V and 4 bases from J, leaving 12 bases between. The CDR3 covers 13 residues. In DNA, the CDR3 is TGCGCCAGCAGCGTAGTAGGCTCCTATGGCTACACCTTC. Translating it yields CASSVVGSYGYTF.

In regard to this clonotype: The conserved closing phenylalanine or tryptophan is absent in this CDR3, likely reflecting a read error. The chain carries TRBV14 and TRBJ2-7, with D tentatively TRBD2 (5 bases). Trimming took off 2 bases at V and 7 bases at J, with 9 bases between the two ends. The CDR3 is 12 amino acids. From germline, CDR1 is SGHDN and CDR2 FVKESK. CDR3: CASSQSWEEQYL. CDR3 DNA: TGTGCCAGCAGCCAAAGTTGGGAGGAGCAGTACTTG.

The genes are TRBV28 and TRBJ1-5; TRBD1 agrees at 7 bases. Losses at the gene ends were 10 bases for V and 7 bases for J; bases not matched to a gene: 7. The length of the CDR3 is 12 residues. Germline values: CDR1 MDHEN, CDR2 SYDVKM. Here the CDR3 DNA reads TGTGCCAACAGACAGGGAAACCAGCCCCAGCATTTT. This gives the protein CANRQGNQPQHF.

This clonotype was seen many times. CDR3 region: CSANRRGTANQPQHF. The CDR3 nucleotides read TGCAGTGCCAATCGCAGGGGTACGGCCAATCAGCCCCAGCATTTT. The chain employs TRBV20-1 and TRBJ1-5; tentative D call: TRBD1 (6 bases). Between the trimmed V and J ends, which lost 6 bases and 3 bases, there was a span of 18 bases. CDR1 is DFQATT, CDR2 SNEGSKA, per germline (reference sequence). CDR3 size: 15 residues.

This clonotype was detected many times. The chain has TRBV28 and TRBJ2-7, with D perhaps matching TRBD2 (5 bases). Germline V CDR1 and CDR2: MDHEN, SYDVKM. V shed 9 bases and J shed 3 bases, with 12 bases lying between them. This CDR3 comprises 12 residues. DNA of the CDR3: TGTGCCAGTGGAAGCGGAGACTACGAGCAGTACTTC. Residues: CASGSGDYEQYF.

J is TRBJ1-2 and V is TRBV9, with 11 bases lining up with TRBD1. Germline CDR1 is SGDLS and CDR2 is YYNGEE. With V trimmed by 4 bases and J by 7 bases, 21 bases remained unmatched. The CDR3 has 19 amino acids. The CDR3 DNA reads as TGTGCCAGCAGCACCCCCCGAGCCGGGACAGGGGGAAGGGGAGCTGGCTACACCTTC. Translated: CASSTPRAGTGGRGAGYTF.

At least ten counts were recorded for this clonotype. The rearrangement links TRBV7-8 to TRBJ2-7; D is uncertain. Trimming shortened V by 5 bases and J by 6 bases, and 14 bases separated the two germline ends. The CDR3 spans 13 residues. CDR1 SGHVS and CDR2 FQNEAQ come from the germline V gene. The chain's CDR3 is CASSRRVASEQYF. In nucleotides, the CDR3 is TGTGCCAGCAGCAGGCGCGTGGCATCCGAGCAGTACTTC.

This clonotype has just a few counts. CDR3 DNA sequence: TGTGCCAGCAGCGGGGGAACACGTTACGAGCAGTACTTC. It is translated as CASSGGTRYEQYF. J is TRBJ2-7 and V is TRBV5-6; D possibly uses TRBD1 or TRBD2 (5 bases each). The germline V gene encodes CDR1 SGHDT and CDR2 YYEEEE. V gave up 4 bases and J gave up 4 bases, with 12 bases separating them. CDR3 size: 13 residues.

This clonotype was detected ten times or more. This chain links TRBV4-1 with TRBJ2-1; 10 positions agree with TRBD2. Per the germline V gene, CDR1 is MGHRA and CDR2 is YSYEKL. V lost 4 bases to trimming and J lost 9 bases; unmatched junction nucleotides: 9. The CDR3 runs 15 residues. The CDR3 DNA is TGCGCCAGCAGCCCGGAGATAGCGGGAGGATTTGAGCAGTTCTTC. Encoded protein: CASSPEIAGGFEQFF.

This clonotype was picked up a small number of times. CDR3 amino acids: CASSESTGGTEQYF. CDR3 in DNA: TGTGCCAGCAGTGAATCCACGGGAGGAACCGAGCAGTACTTC. The chain carries TRBV25-1 and TRBJ2-7; TRBD2 agrees at 7 bases. The CDR3 has 14 residues. Per the germline V gene, CDR1 is MGHDK and CDR2 is SYGVNS. V trimming: 1 base; J trimming: 6 bases; junction bases outside the gene matches: 6.

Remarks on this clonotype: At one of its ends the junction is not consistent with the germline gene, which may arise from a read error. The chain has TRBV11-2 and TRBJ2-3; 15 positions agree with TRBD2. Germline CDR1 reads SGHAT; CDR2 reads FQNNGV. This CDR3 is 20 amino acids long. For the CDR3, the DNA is TGTGCCAGCAGCTTGGCCCCGGGACTAGCGGGAGGACAACCTCCGGATATGCAGTATTTT. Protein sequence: CASSLAPGLAGGQPPDMQYF.

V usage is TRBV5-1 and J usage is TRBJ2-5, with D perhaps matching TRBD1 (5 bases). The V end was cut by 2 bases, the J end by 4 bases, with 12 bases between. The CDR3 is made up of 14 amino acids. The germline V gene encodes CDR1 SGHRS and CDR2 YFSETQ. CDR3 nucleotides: TGCGCCAGCAGCTTTGGCAGGGAAGGAGAGACCCAGTACTTC. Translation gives CASSFGREGETQYF.

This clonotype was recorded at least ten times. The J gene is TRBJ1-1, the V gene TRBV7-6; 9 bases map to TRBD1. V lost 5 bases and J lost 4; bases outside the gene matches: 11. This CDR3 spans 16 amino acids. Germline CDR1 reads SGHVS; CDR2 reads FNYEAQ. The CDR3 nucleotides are TGTGCCAGCAGCATCCGGGACAGGGAGTTGGGCACTGAAGCTTTCTTT. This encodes CASSIRDRELGTEAFF.

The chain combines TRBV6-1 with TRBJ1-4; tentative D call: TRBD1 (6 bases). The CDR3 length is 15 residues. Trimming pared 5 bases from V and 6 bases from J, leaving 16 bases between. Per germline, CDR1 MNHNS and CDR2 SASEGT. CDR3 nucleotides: TGTGCCAGCAGTCCTGGACGGGGGCGGGATGAAAAACTGTTTTTT. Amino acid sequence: CASSPGRGRDEKLFF.